Listed here are 4 T cell receptor beta chains from one sample, sequenced in a study of cytomegalovirus exposure and HLA in healthy donors. Researchers ran the PCR with 60 Vbeta and 13 Jbeta primers. Method: immunoSEQ multiplex PCR; TCRdb's copy keeps in-frame clones and lacks some. The table shows about 120,000 clones, with 77% occurring only once. The specimen sequenced was PBMCs. The receptor source for this set is a human donor in good health.

This clone was seen more than once but under ten times. V and J are TRBV11-2 and TRBJ2-1; 7 bases fit TRBD2. CDR1 is SGHAT and CDR2 is FQNNGV in the germline V gene. This CDR3 has 16 residues. Trimming took 1 base from V and 0 from J; bases not matched to a gene: 3. The DNA of the CDR3 is TGTGCCAGCAGCTTAGGTCGCGGGGGCTCCTACAATGAGCAGTTCTTC. Translation: CASSLGRGGSYNEQFF.

This clone was recorded a few times. The V gene is TRBV5-6, the J gene TRBJ2-2; D call uncertain. This CDR3 is 13 amino acids long. Germline V lookup: CDR1 SGHDT, CDR2 YYEEEE. V shed 0 bases and J shed 4 bases, with 4 bases lying between them. The CDR3 sequence: CASSLASTGELFF. In DNA, the CDR3 is TGTGCCAGCAGCTTGGCCAGCACCGGGGAGCTGTTTTTT.

The V gene is TRBV27, the J gene TRBJ1-1; D is uncertain. The ends were cut back, 2 bases at V and 9 bases at J, with 13 bases in the middle. This CDR3 region has 13 residues. CDR1 and CDR2 from the germline V gene are MNHEY and SMNVEV (reference sequence). The CDR3 DNA is TGTGCCAGCAGTTTAGAGTCAGGCCTCAAAGCTTTCTTT. Protein product: CASSLESGLKAFF.

CDR3 sequence reads: CASSSVSGSASPGELFF. The CDR3 DNA is TGTGCCAGCAGCTCCGTTAGCGGGAGCGCTTCCCCCGGGGAGCTGTTTTTT. The genes are TRBV7-2 and TRBJ2-2; 9 nucleotides line up with TRBD2. CDR3 size: 17 residues. The germline V gene has CDR1 SGHTA and CDR2 FQGNSA. Germline trimming cut 4 bases from V and 6 bases from J; bases unmatched to any gene: 12.